The present TCR beta chain was sequenced within a study of beta chain features in type 1 diabetes. In the case of this clone: Antigen specificity is unknown.

Notes on the study in general: Sampled from patients, naive, central memory and Treg TCRB repertoires appeared more similar than those sampled from healthy donors. Cells expressing TCR highly could be over-represented by cDNA sequencing. Researchers could not determine here whether HLA type influences TCRB rearrangement.

Expressed TCRB transcripts got sequenced, as all isolated RNA was reverse transcribed. Naive, central memory and regulatory T cell samples averaged about 3.6 million immunoSEQ reads each. The data were produced by immunoSEQ multiplex PCR, yet TCRdb's version contains in-frame clones alone and is incomplete. In the table there are around 200,000 clones, around an eighth of which are singletons. Germline CDR1 is SGHNT and CDR2 is YYREEE (reference sequence). The CDR3 has 15 amino acids. The V and J ends lost 0 bases and 4 bases respectively, with 11 bases between them. The TCR was taken from a woman younger than 35 in good health. The sample comprised central memory CD4+ T cells from blood. V gene TRBV5-4 combines with J gene TRBJ2-1; tentatively, D is TRBD2 (5 bases). The CDR3 DNA reads TGTGCCAGCAGCTTGGGTCCCACGGGGTACAATGAGCAGTTCTTC. This encodes CASSLGPTGYNEQFF.